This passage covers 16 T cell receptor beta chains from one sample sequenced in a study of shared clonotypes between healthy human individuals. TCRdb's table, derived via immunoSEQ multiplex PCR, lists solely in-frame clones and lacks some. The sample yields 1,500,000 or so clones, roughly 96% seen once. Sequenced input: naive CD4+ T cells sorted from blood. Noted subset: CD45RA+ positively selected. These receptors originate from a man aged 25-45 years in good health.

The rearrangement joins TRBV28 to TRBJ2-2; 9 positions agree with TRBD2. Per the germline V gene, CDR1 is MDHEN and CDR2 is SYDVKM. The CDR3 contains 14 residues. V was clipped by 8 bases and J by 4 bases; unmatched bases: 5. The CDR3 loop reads CASVLAGVTGELFF. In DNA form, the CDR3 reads TGTGCCAGCGTTTTAGCGGGAGTCACCGGGGAGCTGTTTTTT.

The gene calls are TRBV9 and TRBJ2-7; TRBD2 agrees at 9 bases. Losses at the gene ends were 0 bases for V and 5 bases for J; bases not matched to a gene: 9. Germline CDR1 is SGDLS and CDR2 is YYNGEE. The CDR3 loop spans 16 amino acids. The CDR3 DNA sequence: TGTGCCAGCAGCGTAGGCCCCAGTGGACTAGCGAACGAGCAGTACTTC. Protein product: CASSVGPSGLANEQYF.

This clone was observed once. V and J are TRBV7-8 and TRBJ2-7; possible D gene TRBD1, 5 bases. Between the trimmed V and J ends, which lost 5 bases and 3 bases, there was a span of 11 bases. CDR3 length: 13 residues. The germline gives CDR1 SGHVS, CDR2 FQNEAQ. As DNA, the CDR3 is TGTGCCAGCAGCGACAGAGTCAACTACGAGCAGTACTTC. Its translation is CASSDRVNYEQYF.

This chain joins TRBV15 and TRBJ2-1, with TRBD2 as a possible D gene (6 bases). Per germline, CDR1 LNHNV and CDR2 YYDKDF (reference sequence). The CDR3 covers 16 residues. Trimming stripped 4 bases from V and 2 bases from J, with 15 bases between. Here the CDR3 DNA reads TGTGCCACCAGCATCACTAAAGCGGGCCCCTACAATGAGCAGTTCTTC. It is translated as CATSITKAGPYNEQFF. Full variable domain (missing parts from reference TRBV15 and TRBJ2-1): DAMVIQNPRYQVTQFGKPVTLSCSQTLNHNVMYWYQQKSSQAPKLLFHYYDKDFNNEADTPDNFQSRRPNTSFCFLDIRSPGLGDTAMYLCATSITKAGPYNEQFFGPGTRLTVL.

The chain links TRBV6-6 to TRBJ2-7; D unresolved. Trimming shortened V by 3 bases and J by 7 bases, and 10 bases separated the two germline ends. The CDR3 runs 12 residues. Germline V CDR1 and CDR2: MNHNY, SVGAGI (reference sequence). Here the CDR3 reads CASSYADGEQYF. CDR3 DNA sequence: TGTGCCAGCAGTTATGCGGACGGGGAGCAGTACTTC.

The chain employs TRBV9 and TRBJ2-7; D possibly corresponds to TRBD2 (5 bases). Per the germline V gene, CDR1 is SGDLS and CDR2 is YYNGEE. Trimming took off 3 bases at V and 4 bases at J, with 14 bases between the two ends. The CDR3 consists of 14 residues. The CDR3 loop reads CASSEDSALYEQYF. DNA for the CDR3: TGTGCCAGCAGCGAGGACTCCGCTCTATACGAGCAGTACTTC.

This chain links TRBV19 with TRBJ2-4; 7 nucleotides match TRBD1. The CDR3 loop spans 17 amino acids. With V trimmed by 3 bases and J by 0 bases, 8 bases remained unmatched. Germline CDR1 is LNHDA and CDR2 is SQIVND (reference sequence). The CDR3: CASSILRDSLAKNIQYF. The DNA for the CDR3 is TGTGCCAGTAGTATTCTCCGGGACAGTTTAGCCAAAAACATTCAGTACTTC.

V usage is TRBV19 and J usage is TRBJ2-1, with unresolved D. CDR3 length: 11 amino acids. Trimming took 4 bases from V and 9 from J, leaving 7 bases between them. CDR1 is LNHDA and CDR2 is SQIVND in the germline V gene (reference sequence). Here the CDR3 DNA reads TGTGCCAGTAGTAGGGTCGGTGAGCAGTTCTTC. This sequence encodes CASSRVGEQFF.

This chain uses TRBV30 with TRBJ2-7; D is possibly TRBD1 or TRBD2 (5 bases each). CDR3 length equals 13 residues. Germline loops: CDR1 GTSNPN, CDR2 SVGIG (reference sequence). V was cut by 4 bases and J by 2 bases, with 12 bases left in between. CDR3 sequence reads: CAWTGLTPYEQYF. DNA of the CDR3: TGTGCCTGGACGGGGCTTACACCCTACGAGCAGTACTTC.

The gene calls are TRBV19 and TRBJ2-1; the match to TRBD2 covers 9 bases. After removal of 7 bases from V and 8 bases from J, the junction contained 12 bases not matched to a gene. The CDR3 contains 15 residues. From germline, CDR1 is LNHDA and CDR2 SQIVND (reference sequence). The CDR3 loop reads CASIPLGGRADEQFF. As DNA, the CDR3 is TGTGCCAGTATCCCCTTGGGCGGGAGGGCCGATGAGCAGTTCTTC.

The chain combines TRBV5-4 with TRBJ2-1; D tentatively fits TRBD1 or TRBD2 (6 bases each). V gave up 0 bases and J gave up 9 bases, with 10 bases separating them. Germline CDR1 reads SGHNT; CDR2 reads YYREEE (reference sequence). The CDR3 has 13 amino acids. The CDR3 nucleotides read TGTGCCAGCAGCTTGGTGGAGGGGGGTGAGCAGTTCTTC. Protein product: CASSLVEGGEQFF.

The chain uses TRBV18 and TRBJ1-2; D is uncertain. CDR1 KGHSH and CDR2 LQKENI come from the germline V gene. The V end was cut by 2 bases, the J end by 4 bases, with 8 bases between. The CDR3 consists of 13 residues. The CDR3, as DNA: TGTGCCAGCTCACCAGACGCGAGCTATGGCTACACCTTC. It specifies CASSPDASYGYTF.

The CDR3 DNA reads as TGTGCCAGCAGTTACTCGACAGGAGCCACCGGGGAGCTGTTTTTT. It encodes CASSYSTGATGELFF. The genes are TRBV6-6 and TRBJ2-2, with a tentative D call TRBD1 (6 bases). The CDR3 length is 15 residues. Deletions cut 0 bases from V and 4 bases from J, with 9 bases between. Germline CDR1 reads MNHNY; CDR2 reads SVGAGI (reference sequence).

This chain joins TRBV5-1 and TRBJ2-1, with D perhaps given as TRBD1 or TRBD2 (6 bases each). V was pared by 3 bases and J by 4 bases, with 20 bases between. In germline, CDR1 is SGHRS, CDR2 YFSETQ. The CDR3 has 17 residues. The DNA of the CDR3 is TGCGCCAGCAGCTCCAGGACGGGGGCACTGATATACAATGAGCAGTTCTTC. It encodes CASSSRTGALIYNEQFF.

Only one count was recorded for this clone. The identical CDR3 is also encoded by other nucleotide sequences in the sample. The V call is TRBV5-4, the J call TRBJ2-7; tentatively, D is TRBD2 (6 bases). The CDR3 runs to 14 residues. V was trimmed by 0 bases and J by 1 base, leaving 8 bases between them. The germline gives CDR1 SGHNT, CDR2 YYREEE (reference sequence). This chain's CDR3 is CASSLELASYEQYF. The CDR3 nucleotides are TGTGCCAGCAGCTTGGAACTAGCTTCCTACGAGCAGTACTTC.

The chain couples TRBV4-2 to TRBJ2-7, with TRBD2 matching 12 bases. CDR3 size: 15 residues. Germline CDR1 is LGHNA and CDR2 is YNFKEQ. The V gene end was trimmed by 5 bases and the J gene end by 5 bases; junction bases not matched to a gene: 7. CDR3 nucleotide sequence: TGTGCCAGCAGCACCCGGACTAGCGGGATTGACGAGCAGTACTTC. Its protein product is CASSTRTSGIDEQYF.